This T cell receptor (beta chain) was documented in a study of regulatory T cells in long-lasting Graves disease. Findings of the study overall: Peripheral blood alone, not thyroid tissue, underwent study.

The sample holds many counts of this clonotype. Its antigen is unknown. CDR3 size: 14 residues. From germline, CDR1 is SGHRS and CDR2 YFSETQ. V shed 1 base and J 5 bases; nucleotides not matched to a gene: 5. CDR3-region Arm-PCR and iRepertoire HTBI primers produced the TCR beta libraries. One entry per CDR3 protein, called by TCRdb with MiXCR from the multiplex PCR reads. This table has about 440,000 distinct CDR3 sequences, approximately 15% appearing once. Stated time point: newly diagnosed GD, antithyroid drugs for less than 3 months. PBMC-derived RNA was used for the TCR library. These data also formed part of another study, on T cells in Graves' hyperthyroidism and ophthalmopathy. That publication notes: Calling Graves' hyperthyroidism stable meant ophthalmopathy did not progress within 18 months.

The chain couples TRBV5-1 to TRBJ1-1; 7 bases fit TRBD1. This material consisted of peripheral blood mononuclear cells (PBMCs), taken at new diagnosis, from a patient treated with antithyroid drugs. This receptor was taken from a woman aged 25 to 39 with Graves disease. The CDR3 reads CASSLRQGGTEAFF. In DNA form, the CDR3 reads TGCGCCAGCAGCTTGCGACAGGGAGGGACTGAAGCTTTCTTT.